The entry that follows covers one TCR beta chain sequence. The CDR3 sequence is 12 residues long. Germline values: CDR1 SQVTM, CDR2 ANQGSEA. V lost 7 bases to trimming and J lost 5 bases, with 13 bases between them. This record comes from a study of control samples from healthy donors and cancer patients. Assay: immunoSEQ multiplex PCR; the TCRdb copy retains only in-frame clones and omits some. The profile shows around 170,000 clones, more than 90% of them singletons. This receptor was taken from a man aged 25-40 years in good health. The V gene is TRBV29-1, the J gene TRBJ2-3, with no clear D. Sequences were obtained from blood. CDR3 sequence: CSGELLGDTQYF. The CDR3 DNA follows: TGCAGCGGCGAACTCCTAGGAGATACGCAGTATTTT.